The present entry profiles one T cell receptor beta chain with its context. V was pared by 5 bases and J by 2 bases, with 12 bases between. Germline V gene lookup returns CDR1 MNHNY and CDR2 SVGAGI (reference sequence). There are 15 residues in the CDR3. The content of samples before DNA extraction was about 0.9-11 million cryopreserved PBMC. The data belong to a study of long-term antiretroviral therapy in people with HIV. It was version v3.0 of the immunoSEQ assay that was run at survey level. Method: immunoSEQ multiplex PCR; TCRdb's copy keeps in-frame clones and lacks some. Altogether about 24,000 clones are present, around 81% being singletons, with the ten largest covering approximately 16%.

This chain joins TRBV6-6 and TRBJ2-2; the D gene is possibly TRBD2 (5 bases). The origin of this receptor is a woman under 30 with HIV. Sequenced here: unsorted PBMCs, sampled at the start of antiretroviral therapy, before treatment. The CDR3 here is CASSRESLNTGELFF. The CDR3 nucleotides are TGTGCCAGCAGTAGGGAGTCTCTAAACACCGGGGAGCTGTTTTTT.